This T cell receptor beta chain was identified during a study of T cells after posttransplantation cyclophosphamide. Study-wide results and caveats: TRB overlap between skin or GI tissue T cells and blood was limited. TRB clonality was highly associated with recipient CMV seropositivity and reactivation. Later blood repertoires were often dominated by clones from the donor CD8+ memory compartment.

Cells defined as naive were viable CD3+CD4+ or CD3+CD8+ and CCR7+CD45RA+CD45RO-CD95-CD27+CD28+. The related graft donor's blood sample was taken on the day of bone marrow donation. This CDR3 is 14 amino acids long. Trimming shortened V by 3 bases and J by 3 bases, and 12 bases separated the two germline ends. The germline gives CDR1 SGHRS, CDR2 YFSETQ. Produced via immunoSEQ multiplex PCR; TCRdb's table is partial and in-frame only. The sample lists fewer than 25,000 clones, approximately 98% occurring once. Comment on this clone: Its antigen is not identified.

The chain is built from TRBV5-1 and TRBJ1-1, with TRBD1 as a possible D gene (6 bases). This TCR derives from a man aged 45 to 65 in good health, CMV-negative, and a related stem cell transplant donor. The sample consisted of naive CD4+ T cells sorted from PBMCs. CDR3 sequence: CASSYSRGDTEAFF. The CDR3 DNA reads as TGCGCCAGCAGCTATAGCAGGGGAGACACTGAAGCTTTCTTT.